This is a list of T cell receptor beta chains from one sample in a study of blood T cell repertoires in COVID-19. Clones were read by immunoSEQ multiplex PCR, and TCRdb kept only the in-frame ones, dropping some. The table lists roughly 120,000 clones, approximately 85% of them singletons. The sequenced sample consisted of peripheral blood. These receptors were taken from an elderly woman with COVID-19, enrolled during active disease. CDR3s include the opening cysteine and the closing phenylalanine or tryptophan. D genes are given only for firm matches. A clone size is listed for some rows: how often the clone was seen (once, few, many), or a class if it is expanded.

>TRBV27|16|TRBJ2-1|TRBD2|.
CASSLLAGAIYNEQFF
TGTGCCAGCAGTTTGCTAGCGGGAGCGATCTACAATGAGCAGTTCTTC
>TRBV5-4|16|TRBJ1-1|TRBD1|.
CASSGGDRRGQTEAFF
TGTGCCAGCAGCGGGGGGGACAGGAGGGGACAAACTGAAGCTTTCTTT
>TRBV3-1/TRBV3-2|13|TRBJ1-1|.|.
CASSHVNRNEAFF
TGTGCCAGCAGCCATGTAAACAGGAATGAAGCTTTCTTT
>TRBV12-3/TRBV12-4|13|TRBJ1-1|.|.
CASSLGVNTEAFF
TGTGCCAGCAGTTTAGGAGTGAACACTGAAGCTTTCTTT
>TRBV10-3|14|TRBJ2-5|TRBD1|.
CAISKQGAQETQYF
TGTGCCATCAGTAAGCAGGGGGCCCAAGAGACCCAGTACTTC
>TRBV6-1|17|TRBJ2-4|TRBD2|.
CASSDETSGANKNIQYF
TGTGCCAGCAGTGACGAGACTAGCGGGGCCAACAAAAACATTCAGTACTTC
>TRBV14|16|TRBJ2-5|TRBD2|.
CASSQRLAGGLETQYF
TGTGCCAGCAGCCAGCGTTTAGCGGGAGGTTTAGAGACCCAGTACTTC
>TRBV6-5|14|TRBJ2-2|.|.
CASIEGWGTGELFF
TGTGCCAGCATCGAGGGATGGGGCACCGGGGAGCTGTTTTTT
>TRBV29-1|15|TRBJ2-2|.|.
CSVEIQDSNTGELFF
TGCAGCGTTGAGATCCAGGACTCGAACACCGGGGAGCTGTTTTTT
>TRBV2|14|TRBJ1-5|.|once
CASSEALILRPQHF
TGTGCCAGCAGTGAAGCGCTTATACTTCGGCCCCAGCATTTT
>TRBV3-1/TRBV3-2|13|TRBJ2-7|.|.
CASSHRGTYEQYF
TGTGCCAGCAGCCACAGGGGTACCTACGAGCAGTACTTC
>TRBV24-1|14|TRBJ2-5|.|.
CATSDKNRVETQYF
TGTGCCACCAGTGATAAGAACAGGGTTGAGACCCAGTACTTC
>TRBV9|12|TRBJ2-1|.|.
CASSEPKNEQFF
TGTGCCAGCAGCGAGCCCAAAAATGAGCAGTTCTTC
>TRBV25-1|14|TRBJ2-7|.|once
CASSDYRESGEQYF
TGTGCCAGCAGTGACTACAGGGAGTCTGGCGAGCAGTACTTC
>TRBV28|13|TRBJ1-2|.|once
CASLSGGLGGYTF
TGTGCCAGCCTCAGCGGGGGGCTAGGAGGCTACACCTTC
>TRBV11-3|14|TRBJ1-1|TRBD1|.
CASSVGQGAREAFF
TGTGCCAGCAGCGTCGGACAGGGGGCACGTGAAGCTTTCTTT
>TRBV7-2|15|TRBJ2-3|.|.
CASSPMVVSTDTQYF
TGTGCCAGCAGCCCTATGGTGGTGAGCACAGATACGCAGTATTTT
>TRBV5-5|13|TRBJ2-7|.|.
CASSRTRWNEQYF
TGTGCCAGCAGCCGAACTAGGTGGAACGAGCAGTACTTC
>TRBV1|18|TRBJ2-7|.|few
CTSSRDTLRLAGAYEQYF
TGCACCAGCAGCCGCGACACCTTACGGCTAGCGGGAGCCTACGAGCAGTACTTC
>TRBV7-2|16|TRBJ2-1|.|.
CASSPRLRSYYNEQFF
TGTGCCAGCAGCCCCAGACTGAGGAGCTATTACAATGAGCAGTTCTTC
>TRBV5-4|15|TRBJ1-5|.|.
CASSLGGGSNQPQHF
TGTGCCAGCAGCTTGGGGGGGGGTAGCAATCAGCCCCAGCATTTT
>TRBV28|13|TRBJ2-1|TRBD2|.
CASERGSYNEQFF
TGTGCCAGCGAGCGGGGCTCCTACAATGAGCAGTTCTTC
>TRBV28|16|TRBJ2-1|TRBD2|.
CASSLRASGRTNEQFF
TGTGCCAGCAGTTTAAGGGCTAGCGGGAGGACTAATGAGCAGTTCTTC
>TRBV5-4|14|TRBJ2-1|.|.
CASSLGGRRDEQFF
TGTGCCAGCAGCTTAGGTGGGAGGCGGGACGAGCAGTTCTTC
>TRBV12-3/TRBV12-4|13|TRBJ1-5|.|.
CASSLIGTGAQHF
TGTGCCAGCAGTTTAATCGGAACGGGGGCCCAGCATTTT
>TRBV19|15|TRBJ1-5|.|.
CASSPRGSGNQPQHF
TGTGCCAGTAGTCCGCGGGGATCGGGCAATCAGCCCCAGCATTTT
>TRBV27|14|TRBJ1-6|TRBD1|.
CASGQGAGNSPLHF
TGTGCCAGCGGACAGGGGGCTGGAAATTCACCCCTCCACTTT
>TRBV28|15|TRBJ1-2|TRBD1|few
CASRPTGQAGYGYTF
TGTGCCAGCAGGCCAACCGGACAGGCGGGCTATGGCTACACCTTC
>TRBV19|12|TRBJ1-1|.|.
CASSQGHTEAFF
TGTGCCAGTAGTCAGGGGCACACTGAAGCTTTCTTT
>TRBV5-1|15|TRBJ2-5|TRBD2|.
CASSPWGGDGETQYF
TGCGCCAGCAGCCCCTGGGGGGGGGATGGAGAGACCCAGTACTTC
>TRBV28|15|TRBJ2-7|TRBD1|.
CASSWGQGLGYEQYF
TGTGCCAGCAGTTGGGGACAGGGGTTAGGTTACGAGCAGTACTTC
>TRBV25-1|15|TRBJ1-1|.|.
CASSDPGGVNTEAFF
TGTGCCAGCAGTGACCCCGGGGGGGTGAACACTGAAGCTTTCTTT
>TRBV7-8|15|TRBJ2-7|TRBD2|.
CASSLGDYSSYEQYF
TGTGCCAGCAGCCTAGGGGACTACTCCTCCTACGAGCAGTACTTC
>TRBV6-1|17|TRBJ2-5|.|.
CASSEPQYSTSQETQYF
TGTGCCAGCAGTGAACCGCAATACTCCACTAGCCAAGAGACCCAGTACTTC